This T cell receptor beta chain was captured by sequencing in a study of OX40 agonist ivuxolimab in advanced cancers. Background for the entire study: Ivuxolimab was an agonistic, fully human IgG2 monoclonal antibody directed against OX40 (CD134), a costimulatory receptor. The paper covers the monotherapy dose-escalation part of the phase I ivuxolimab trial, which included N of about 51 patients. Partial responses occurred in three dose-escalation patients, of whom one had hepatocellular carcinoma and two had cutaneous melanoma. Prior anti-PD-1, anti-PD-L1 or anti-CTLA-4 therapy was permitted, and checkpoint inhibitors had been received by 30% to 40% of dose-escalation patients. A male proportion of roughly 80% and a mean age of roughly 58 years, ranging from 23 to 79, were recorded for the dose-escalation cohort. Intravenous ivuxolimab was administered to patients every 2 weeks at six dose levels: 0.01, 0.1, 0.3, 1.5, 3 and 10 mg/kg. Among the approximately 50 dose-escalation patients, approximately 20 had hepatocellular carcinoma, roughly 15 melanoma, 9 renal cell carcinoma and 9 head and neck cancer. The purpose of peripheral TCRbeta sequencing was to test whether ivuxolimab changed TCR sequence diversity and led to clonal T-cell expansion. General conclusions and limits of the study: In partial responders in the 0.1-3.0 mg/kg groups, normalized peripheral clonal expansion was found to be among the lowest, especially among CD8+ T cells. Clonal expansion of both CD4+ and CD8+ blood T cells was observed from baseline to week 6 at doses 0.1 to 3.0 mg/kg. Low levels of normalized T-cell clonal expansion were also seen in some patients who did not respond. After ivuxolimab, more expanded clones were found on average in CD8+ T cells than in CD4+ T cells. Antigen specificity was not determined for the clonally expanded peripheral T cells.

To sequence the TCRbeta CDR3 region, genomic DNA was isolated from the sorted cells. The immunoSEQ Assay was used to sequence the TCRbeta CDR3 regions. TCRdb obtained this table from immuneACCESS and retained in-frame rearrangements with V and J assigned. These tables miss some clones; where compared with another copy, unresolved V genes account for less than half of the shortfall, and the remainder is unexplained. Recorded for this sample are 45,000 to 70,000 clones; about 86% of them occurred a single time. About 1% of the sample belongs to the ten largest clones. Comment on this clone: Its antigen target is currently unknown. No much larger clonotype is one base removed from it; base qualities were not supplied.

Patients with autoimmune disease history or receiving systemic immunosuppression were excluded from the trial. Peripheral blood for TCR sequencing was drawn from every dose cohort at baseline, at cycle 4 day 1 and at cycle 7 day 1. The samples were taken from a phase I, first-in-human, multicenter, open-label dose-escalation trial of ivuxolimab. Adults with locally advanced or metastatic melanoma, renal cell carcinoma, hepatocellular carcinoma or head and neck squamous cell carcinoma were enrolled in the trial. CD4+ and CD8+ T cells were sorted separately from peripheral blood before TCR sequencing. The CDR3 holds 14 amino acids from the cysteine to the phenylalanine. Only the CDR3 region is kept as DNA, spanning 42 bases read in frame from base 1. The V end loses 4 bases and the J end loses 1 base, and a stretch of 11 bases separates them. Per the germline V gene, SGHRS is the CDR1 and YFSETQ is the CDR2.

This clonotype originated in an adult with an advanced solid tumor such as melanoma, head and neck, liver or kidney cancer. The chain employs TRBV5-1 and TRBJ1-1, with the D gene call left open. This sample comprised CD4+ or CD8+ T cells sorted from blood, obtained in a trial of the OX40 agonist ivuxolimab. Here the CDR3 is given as CASSLSNPNTEAFF. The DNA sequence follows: TGCGCCAGCAGCCTGAGTAACCCGAACACTGAAGCTTTCTTT. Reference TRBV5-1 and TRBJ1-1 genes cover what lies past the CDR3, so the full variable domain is KAGVTQTPRYLIKTRGQQVTLSCSPISGHRSVSWYQQTPGQGLQFLFEYFSETQRNKGNFPGRFSGRQFSNSRSEMNVSTLELGDSALYLCASSLSNPNTEAFFGQGTRLTVV.